The 3 T cell receptor beta chains in this list originate from one sample, sequenced in a study of CD8+CD57+ T cells in acquired aplastic anemia. Genomic DNA was employed as the template in profiling TCR beta VDJ and CDR3. Each CDR3 protein gets one entry after TCRdb re-called the reads with MiXCR. This sample has about 270,000 distinct CDR3 sequences, with 50% to 70% found just once. Sequencing used sorted CD4+, CD8+, or CD8+CD57+ T cells (not recorded which) from PBMCs. The receptors originated from a human donor with severe aplastic anemia or a healthy control (not recorded which).

The chain is built from TRBV15 and TRBJ1-2; D unresolved. The V end was cut by 0 bases, the J end by 5 bases, with 4 bases between. CDR3 length equals 12 residues. The V gene's germline CDR1 is LNHNV and CDR2 YYDKDF (reference sequence). CDR3 loop: CATSREGYGYTF. The DNA for the CDR3 is TGTGCCACCAGCAGAGAAGGGTATGGCTACACCTTC. Complete variable domain (other parts from reference TRBV15 and TRBJ1-2): DAMVIQNPRYQVTQFGKPVTLSCSQTLNHNVMYWYQQKSSQAPKLLFHYYDKDFNNEADTPDNFQSRRPNTSFCFLDIRSPGLGDTAMYLCATSREGYGYTFGSGTRLTVV.

The chain has TRBV29-1 and TRBJ1-2, with D unclear. V lost 8 bases and J 4 bases, leaving 14 bases between the germline ends. This CDR3 is 12 amino acids long. Germline V CDR1 and CDR2: SQVTM, ANQGSEA. CDR3 coding DNA: TGCAGCACCGTAGATGGGAGCTATGGCTACACCTTC. Translated, it gives CSTVDGSYGYTF.

This rearrangement joins TRBV7-8 to TRBJ1-1; TRBD1 matches 7 bases. With 5 bases clipped from V and 7 bases from J, the junction kept 7 bases outside the gene matches. The CDR3 sequence is 13 residues long. Germline CDR1 and CDR2: SGHVS and FQNEAQ. The CDR3 DNA reads as TGTGCCAGCAGCGCATCCACAGGGGATGAAGCTTTCTTT. Translated, it gives CASSASTGDEAFF.